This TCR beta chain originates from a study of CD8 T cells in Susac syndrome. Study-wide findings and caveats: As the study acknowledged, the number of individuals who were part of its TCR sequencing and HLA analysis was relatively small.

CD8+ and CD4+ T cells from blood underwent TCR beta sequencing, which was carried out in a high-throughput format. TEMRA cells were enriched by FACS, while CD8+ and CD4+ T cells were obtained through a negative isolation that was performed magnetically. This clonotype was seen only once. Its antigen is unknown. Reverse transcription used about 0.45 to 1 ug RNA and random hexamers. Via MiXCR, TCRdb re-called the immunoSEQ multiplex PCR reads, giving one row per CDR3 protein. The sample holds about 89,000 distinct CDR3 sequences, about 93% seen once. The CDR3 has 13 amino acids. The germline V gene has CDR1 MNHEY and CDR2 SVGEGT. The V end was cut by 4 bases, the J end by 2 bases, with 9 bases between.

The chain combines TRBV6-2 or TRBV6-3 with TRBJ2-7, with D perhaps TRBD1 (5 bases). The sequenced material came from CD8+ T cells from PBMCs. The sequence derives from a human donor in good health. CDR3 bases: TGTGCCAGCAGTTTCGACAGCCCCTACGAGCAGTACTTC. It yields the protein CASSFDSPYEQYF.